These 26 T cell receptor beta chains came from one sample sequenced in a study of technical replicates of blood from a handful of donors. Profiled with immunoSEQ multiplex PCR; TCRdb holds only in-frame clones, not every one. Here the sample spans more than 70,000 clones, 92% being singletons. Sample: T cells isolated from PBMCs. These receptors were obtained from a human donor in good health.

The CDR3 here is CASGTGNEQFF. The CDR3 DNA reads TGCGCCAGCGGGACAGGGAATGAGCAGTTCTTC. The gene calls are TRBV10-1 and TRBJ2-1; the match to TRBD1 covers 9 bases. The ends lost 8 bases at V and 7 bases at J; junction bases unmatched: 0. This CDR3 region has 11 residues. Germline CDR1 WNHNN, CDR2 SYGVQD (reference sequence).

The chain couples TRBV6-1 to TRBJ2-5; D call uncertain. V lost 7 bases, J lost 3 bases, and 12 bases lay in between. The CDR3 sequence is 13 residues long. Germline CDR1 reads MNHNS; CDR2 reads SASEGT. The CDR3 here is CASNAGPKETQYF. In DNA, the CDR3 is TGTGCCAGCAACGCAGGTCCAAAAGAGACCCAGTACTTC.

The chain employs TRBV29-1 and TRBJ2-1; possible D gene TRBD1, 5 bases. CDR1 SQVTM and CDR2 ANQGSEA come from the germline V gene. Trimming stripped 0 bases from V and 3 bases from J, with 12 bases between. The CDR3 totals 15 residues. This chain's CDR3 is CSVEDRGRDYNEQFF. For the CDR3, the DNA is TGCAGCGTTGAAGATCGTGGCAGGGACTACAATGAGCAGTTCTTC.

The chain is built from TRBV5-6 and TRBJ2-1, with D maybe TRBD2 (6 bases). Germline V lookup: CDR1 SGHDT, CDR2 YYEEEE. The CDR3 spans 13 residues. Trimming removed 0 bases at V and 8 bases at J, with 9 bases between. The CDR3 spells CASSLAPGDEQFF. The CDR3 DNA is TGTGCCAGCAGCTTGGCCCCGGGGGATGAGCAGTTCTTC.

V gene TRBV29-1 combines with J gene TRBJ2-3; 8 bases align to TRBD2. The trim removed 8 bases at V and 6 bases at J, leaving 16 bases unmatched. The CDR3 has 15 amino acids. Germline values: CDR1 SQVTM, CDR2 ANQGSEA. The CDR3 sequence: CSTTAGVSFADTQYF. In DNA form, the CDR3 reads TGCAGCACGACAGCGGGAGTCTCATTCGCGGATACGCAGTATTTT.

This chain uses TRBV15 with TRBJ2-1; D gene unclear. CDR3 size: 13 residues. The germline V and J ends were trimmed by 1 base and 3 bases, with 4 bases remaining between them. In germline, CDR1 is LNHNV, CDR2 YYDKDF (reference sequence). The CDR3 nucleotides are TGTGCCACCAGCAGAGTAGACTACAATGAGCAGTTCTTC. Residues: CATSRVDYNEQFF.

This clone showed up just a few times. The DNA of the CDR3 is TGTGCCAGCAGTGAACGGGGGGCGTCTCGGTACGAGCAGTACTTC. This translates into CASSERGASRYEQYF. This chain uses TRBV6-1 with TRBJ2-7; perhaps TRBD2 as D (7 bases). Trimming shortened V by 2 bases and J by 4 bases, and 15 bases separated the two germline ends. The CDR3 has 15 residues. Germline-derived CDR1 and CDR2 are MNHNS and SASEGT.

The J gene is TRBJ1-2, the V gene TRBV19; the D gene is possibly TRBD1 (6 bases). The CDR3 loop spans 15 amino acids. The V end lost 4 bases, the J end lost 5 bases, and 17 bases lay between the germline ends. Germline CDR1 is LNHDA and CDR2 is SQIVND (reference sequence). The CDR3 region is CASSKGSRQGYGYTF. The CDR3 DNA reads as TGTGCCAGTAGTAAGGGTAGCCGCCAGGGGTATGGCTACACCTTC.

The chain couples TRBV19 to TRBJ1-5, with D possibly TRBD1 on 5 matching bases. The CDR3 loop spans 16 amino acids. From germline, CDR1 is LNHDA and CDR2 SQIVND (reference sequence). Trimming took off 5 bases at V and 4 bases at J, with 18 bases between the two ends. CDR3 loop: CASSQVSGIGNQPQHF. Here the CDR3 DNA reads TGTGCCAGTAGTCAAGTTTCAGGGATAGGGAATCAGCCCCAGCATTTT.

The chain carries TRBV28 and TRBJ2-3; 11 nucleotides agree with TRBD2. Germline values: CDR1 MDHEN, CDR2 SYDVKM. The CDR3 runs 23 residues. V gave up 6 bases and J gave up 1 base; unmatched junction bases: 27. The CDR3 nucleotides read TGTGCCAGCAGGAGGGGAATCCTGACAGGAGTACTAGCGGGAGTAGATGGCACAGATACGCAGTATTTT. It yields the protein CASRRGILTGVLAGVDGTDTQYF.

The chain employs TRBV27 and TRBJ2-1; possibly TRBD1 for D (6 bases). The CDR3 has 16 residues. V gave up 3 bases and J gave up 2 bases, with 14 bases separating them. The germline gives CDR1 MNHEY, CDR2 SMNVEV (reference sequence). CDR3 sequence: CASSLEGTTAYNEQFF. CDR3 DNA: TGTGCCAGCAGTTTGGAAGGGACAACAGCCTACAATGAGCAGTTCTTC.

The chain employs TRBV7-9 and TRBJ2-7; D perhaps matches TRBD1 (6 bases). The V end lost 1 base, the J end lost 1 base, and 8 bases lay between the germline ends. Germline CDR1 is SEHNR and CDR2 is FQNEAQ (reference sequence). The CDR3 is 14 amino acids. For the CDR3, the DNA is TGTGCCAGCAGCTTAGAACAGGGTTCCTACGAGCAGTACTTC. Translated, it gives CASSLEQGSYEQYF.

The chain uses TRBV5-1 and TRBJ2-1; 12 bases align to TRBD1. The CDR3 is made up of 15 amino acids. The junction had 8 bases not matched to a gene; V was cut back by 4 bases and J by 9 bases. Germline-derived CDR1 and CDR2 are SGHRS and YFSETQ. DNA of the CDR3: TGCGCCAGCAGCCCCCCGGGACAGGGGGCCGGTGAGCAGTTCTTC. The encoded protein is CASSPPGQGAGEQFF.

This clone showed up just a few times. The chain couples TRBV4-1 to TRBJ2-2; 7 bases match TRBD2. Looked up from germline, CDR1 is MGHRA and CDR2 is YSYEKL. J was trimmed by 0 bases and V by 4 bases; bases with no gene match: 5. The CDR3 loop spans 16 amino acids. The CDR3 sequence: CASSPRAGANTGELFF. The CDR3 DNA follows: TGCGCCAGCAGCCCACGGGCGGGGGCGAACACCGGGGAGCTGTTTTTT.

The chain combines TRBV6-5 with TRBJ2-3; the match to TRBD2 covers 8 bases. The CDR3 extends over 14 amino acids. The V gene's germline CDR1 is MNHEY and CDR2 SVGAGI. J was trimmed by 1 base and V by 7 bases; bases with no gene match: 4. The CDR3 loop is CASKTGGGTDTQYF. The CDR3 nucleotides are TGTGCCAGCAAAACGGGGGGGGGCACAGATACGCAGTATTTT.

CDR3 amino acids: CASSWDRYTQYF. Written as DNA, the CDR3 is TGTGCCAGCAGTTGGGACAGGTATACGCAGTATTTT. This chain uses TRBV28 with TRBJ2-3, with TRBD1 matching over 8 bases. Unmatched junction bases numbered 1, after V lost 4 bases and J lost 7 bases. Germline loops: CDR1 MDHEN, CDR2 SYDVKM. The CDR3 loop spans 12 amino acids.

The CDR3 DNA is TGTGCCAGCAGCGGAGGACAGGTCGGTGAGACCCAGTACTTC. Its protein is CASSGGQVGETQYF. The V call is TRBV9, the J call TRBJ2-5; 7 nucleotides align to TRBD1. From germline, CDR1 is SGDLS and CDR2 YYNGEE. V lost 3 bases and J lost 5; bases outside the gene matches: 7. CDR3 length: 14 amino acids.

The CDR3: CASSLGWRDIYEQYF. Here the CDR3 DNA reads TGCGCCAGCAGCTTGGGTTGGCGGGATATATACGAGCAGTACTTC. V is TRBV5-1 and J is TRBJ2-7; maybe TRBD2 (6 bases). V gave up 0 bases and J gave up 4 bases, with 14 bases separating them. Germline V CDR1 and CDR2: SGHRS, YFSETQ. The CDR3 is made up of 15 amino acids. The whole variable domain, remainder taken from reference TRBV5-1 and TRBJ2-7, is KAGVTQTPRYLIKTRGQQVTLSCSPISGHRSVSWYQQTPGQGLQFLFEYFSETQRNKGNFPGRFSGRQFSNSRSEMNVSTLELGDSALYLCASSLGWRDIYEQYFGPGTRLTVT.

The rearrangement joins TRBV29-1 to TRBJ2-5; D perhaps matches TRBD2 (5 bases). V was cut by 5 bases and J by 4 bases, with 23 bases left in between. Germline CDR1 is SQVTM and CDR2 is ANQGSEA. The CDR3 length is 16 residues. The CDR3 spells CSVHRAGAGPTETQYF. As DNA, the CDR3 is TGCAGCGTTCACCGGGCGGGCGCCGGACCGACAGAGACCCAGTACTTC. Drawing the rest from reference TRBV29-1 and TRBJ2-5, the complete variable domain is SAVISQKPSRDICQRGTSLTIQCQVDSQVTMMFWYRQQPGQSLTLIATANQGSEATYESGFVIDKFPISRPNLTFSTLTVSNMSPEDSSIYLCSVHRAGAGPTETQYFGPGTRLLVL.

The chain combines TRBV28 with TRBJ1-1; D is undetermined. This CDR3 contains 14 residues. The germline CDR1 and CDR2 sequences are MDHEN and SYDVKM. The V end lost 3 bases, the J end lost 1 base, and 9 bases lay between the germline ends. The CDR3 sequence: CASSFFRGNTEAFF. CDR3 DNA: TGTGCCAGCAGTTTCTTCCGGGGGAACACTGAAGCTTTCTTT.

The V and J genes are TRBV7-9 and TRBJ2-3; D is possibly TRBD1 (5 bases). Germline assignment: CDR1 SEHNR and CDR2 FQNEAQ (reference sequence). The ends were cut back, 5 bases at V and 9 bases at J, with 15 bases in the middle. CDR3 size: 13 residues. Written as DNA, the CDR3 is TGTGCCAGCAGCCCAAGCAGGGAAGGCACGCAGTATTTT. It specifies CASSPSREGTQYF.

The rearrangement uses TRBV6-1 and TRBJ2-2; 14 bases are shared with TRBD2. The junction had 3 bases not matched to a gene; V was cut back by 3 bases and J by 0 bases. The CDR3 loop spans 18 amino acids. Germline CDR1 is MNHNS and CDR2 is SASEGT. The CDR3 nucleotides are TGTGCCAGCAGTGACGAGACTAGCGGGAGGGCGAACACCGGGGAGCTGTTTTTT. Its translation: CASSDETSGRANTGELFF.

The rearrangement uses TRBV6-5 and TRBJ1-3; a possible D gene is TRBD1 (5 bases). Deletions cut 2 bases from V and 4 bases from J, with 12 bases between. CDR1 is MNHEY and CDR2 is SVGAGI in the germline V gene. The CDR3 consists of 15 residues. DNA for the CDR3: TGTGCCAGCAGTTACCATGGGGCGAGGGGAAACACCATATATTTT. Protein sequence: CASSYHGARGNTIYF.

The chain has TRBV19 and TRBJ2-5; 7 positions agree with TRBD2. The CDR3 spans 14 residues. V shed 6 bases, J shed 5 bases, and the junction held 9 bases outside the gene matches. Germline V lookup: CDR1 LNHDA, CDR2 SQIVND (reference sequence). The CDR3 nucleotides are TGTGCCAGTAGCGTTAACGGACTAGGGGAGACCCAGTACTTC. Its translation is CASSVNGLGETQYF.

The chain carries TRBV13 and TRBJ2-5, with D possibly being TRBD2 (6 bases). This CDR3 has 13 residues. Germline CDR1 PRHDT, CDR2 FYEKMQ (reference sequence). V lost 5 bases to trimming and J lost 3 bases, with 10 bases between them. CDR3 loop: CASSLRLEETQYF. The CDR3 nucleotides read TGTGCCAGCAGCCTTCGACTAGAAGAGACCCAGTACTTC.

V is TRBV4-1 and J is TRBJ2-2; no firm D call. V lost 3 bases and J 0 bases, leaving 11 bases between the germline ends. The germline V gene has CDR1 MGHRA and CDR2 YSYEKL. CDR3 length: 16 amino acids. CDR3: CASSHSLTPNTGELFF. The CDR3 DNA follows: TGCGCCAGCAGCCATAGTTTAACCCCGAACACCGGGGAGCTGTTTTTT.